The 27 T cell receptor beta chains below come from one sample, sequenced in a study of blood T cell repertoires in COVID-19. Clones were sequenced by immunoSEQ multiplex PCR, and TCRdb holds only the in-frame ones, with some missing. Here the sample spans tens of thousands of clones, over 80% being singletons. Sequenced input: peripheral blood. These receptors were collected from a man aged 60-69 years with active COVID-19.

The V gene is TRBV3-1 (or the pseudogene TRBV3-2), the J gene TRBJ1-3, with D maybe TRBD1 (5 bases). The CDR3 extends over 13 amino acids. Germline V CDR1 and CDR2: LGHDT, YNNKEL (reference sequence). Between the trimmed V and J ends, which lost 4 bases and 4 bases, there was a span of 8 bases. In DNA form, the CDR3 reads TGTGCCAGCAGCCGGCAGGGCGGAAACACCATATATTTT. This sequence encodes CASSRQGGNTIYF.

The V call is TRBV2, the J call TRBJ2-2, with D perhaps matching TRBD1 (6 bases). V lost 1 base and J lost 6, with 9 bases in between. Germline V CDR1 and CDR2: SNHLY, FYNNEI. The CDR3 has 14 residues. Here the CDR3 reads CASSEGRGSGELFF. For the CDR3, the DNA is TGTGCCAGCAGTGAAGGCAGGGGTTCCGGGGAGCTGTTTTTT.

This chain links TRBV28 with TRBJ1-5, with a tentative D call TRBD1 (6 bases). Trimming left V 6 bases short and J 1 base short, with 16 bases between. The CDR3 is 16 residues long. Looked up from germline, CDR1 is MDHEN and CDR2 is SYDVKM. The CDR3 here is CASRQLDRHSNQPQHF. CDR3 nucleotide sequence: TGTGCCAGCAGACAGCTTGACAGGCACAGCAATCAGCCCCAGCATTTT.

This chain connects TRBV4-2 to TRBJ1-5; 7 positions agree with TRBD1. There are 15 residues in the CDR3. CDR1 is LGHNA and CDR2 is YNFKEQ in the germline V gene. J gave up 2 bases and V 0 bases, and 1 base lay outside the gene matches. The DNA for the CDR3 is TGTGCCAGCAGCCAAGACGGACAGGGCAATCAGCCCCAGCATTTT. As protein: CASSQDGQGNQPQHF.

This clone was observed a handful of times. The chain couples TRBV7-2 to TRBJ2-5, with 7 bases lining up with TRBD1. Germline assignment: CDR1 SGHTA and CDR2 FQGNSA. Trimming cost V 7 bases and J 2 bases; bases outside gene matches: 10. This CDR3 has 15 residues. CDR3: CASTSGGWAQETQYF. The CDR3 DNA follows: TGTGCCAGCACCTCAGGGGGTTGGGCTCAAGAGACCCAGTACTTC.

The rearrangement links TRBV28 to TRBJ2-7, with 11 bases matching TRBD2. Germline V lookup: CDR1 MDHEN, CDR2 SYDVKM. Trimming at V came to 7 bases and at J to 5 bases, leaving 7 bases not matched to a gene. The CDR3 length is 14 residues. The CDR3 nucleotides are TGTGCCAGCAACCCTAGCGGGAGGCTCCACGAGCAGTACTTC. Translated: CASNPSGRLHEQYF.

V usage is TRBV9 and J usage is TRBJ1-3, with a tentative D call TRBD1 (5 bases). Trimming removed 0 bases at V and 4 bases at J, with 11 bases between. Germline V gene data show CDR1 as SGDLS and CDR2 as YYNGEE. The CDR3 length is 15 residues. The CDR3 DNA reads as TGTGCCAGCAGCGTAGGCGGGGGTTGGGGAAACACCATATATTTT. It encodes CASSVGGGWGNTIYF.

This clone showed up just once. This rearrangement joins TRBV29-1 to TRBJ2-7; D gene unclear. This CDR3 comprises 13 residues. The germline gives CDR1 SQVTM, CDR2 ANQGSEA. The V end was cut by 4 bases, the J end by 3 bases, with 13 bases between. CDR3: CSVVYPEVYEQYF. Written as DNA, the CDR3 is TGCAGCGTTGTTTACCCAGAAGTCTACGAGCAGTACTTC.

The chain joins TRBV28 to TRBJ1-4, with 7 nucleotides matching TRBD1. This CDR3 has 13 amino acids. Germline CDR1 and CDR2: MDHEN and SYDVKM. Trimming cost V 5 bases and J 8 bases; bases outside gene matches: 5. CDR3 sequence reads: CASSDRAGEKLFF. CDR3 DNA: TGTGCCAGCAGTGACAGGGCCGGGGAAAAACTGTTTTTT.

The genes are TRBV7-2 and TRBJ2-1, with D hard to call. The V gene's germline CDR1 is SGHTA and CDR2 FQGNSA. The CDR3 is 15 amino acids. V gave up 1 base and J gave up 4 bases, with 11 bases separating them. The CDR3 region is CASSLVRSHYNEQFF. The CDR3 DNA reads TGTGCCAGCAGCTTAGTGCGTAGCCATTACAATGAGCAGTTCTTC.

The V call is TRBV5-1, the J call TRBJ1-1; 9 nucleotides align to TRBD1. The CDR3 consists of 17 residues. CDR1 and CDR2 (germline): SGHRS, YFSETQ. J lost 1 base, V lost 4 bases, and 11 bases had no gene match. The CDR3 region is CASSPHRDREPNTEAFF. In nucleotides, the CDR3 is TGCGCCAGCAGCCCACACCGGGACAGGGAACCGAACACTGAAGCTTTCTTT.

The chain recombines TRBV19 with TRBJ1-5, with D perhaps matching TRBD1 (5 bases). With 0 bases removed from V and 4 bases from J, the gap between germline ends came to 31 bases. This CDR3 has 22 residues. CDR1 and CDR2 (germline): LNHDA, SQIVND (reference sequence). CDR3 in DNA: TGTGCCAGTAGTATAGAGGGGCAGGGCCTGCGAGTCGATTTGGACGCTAATCAGCCCCAGCATTTT. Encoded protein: CASSIEGQGLRVDLDANQPQHF. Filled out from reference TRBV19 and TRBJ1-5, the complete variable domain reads DGGITQSPKYLFRKEGQNVTLSCEQNLNHDAMYWYRQDPGQGLRLIYYSQIVNDFQKGDIAEGYSVSREKKESFPLTVTSAQKNPTAFYLCASSIEGQGLRVDLDANQPQHFGDGTRLSIL.

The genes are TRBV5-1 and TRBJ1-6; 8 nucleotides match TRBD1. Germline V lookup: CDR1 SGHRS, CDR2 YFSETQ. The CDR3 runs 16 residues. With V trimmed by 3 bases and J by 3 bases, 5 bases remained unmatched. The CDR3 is CASSSVTGDYNSPLHF. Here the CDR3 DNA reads TGCGCCAGCAGCTCGGTGACAGGGGACTATAATTCACCCCTCCACTTT. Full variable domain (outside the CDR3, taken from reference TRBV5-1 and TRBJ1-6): KAGVTQTPRYLIKTRGQQVTLSCSPISGHRSVSWYQQTPGQGLQFLFEYFSETQRNKGNFPGRFSGRQFSNSRSEMNVSTLELGDSALYLCASSSVTGDYNSPLHFGNGTRLTVT.

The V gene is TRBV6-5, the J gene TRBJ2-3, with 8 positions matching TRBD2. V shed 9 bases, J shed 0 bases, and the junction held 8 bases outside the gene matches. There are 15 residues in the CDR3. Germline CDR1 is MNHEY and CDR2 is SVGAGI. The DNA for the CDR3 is TGTGCCAGTCAGGCGGGAGGATCTAGCACAGATACGCAGTATTTT. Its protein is CASQAGGSSTDTQYF.

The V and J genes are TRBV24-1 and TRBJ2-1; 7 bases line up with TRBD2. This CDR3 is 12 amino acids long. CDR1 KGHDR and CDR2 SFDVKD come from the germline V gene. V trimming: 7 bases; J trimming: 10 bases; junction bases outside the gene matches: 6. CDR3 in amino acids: CATRGGSSEQFF. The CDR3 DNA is TGTGCCACCAGGGGGGGGTCTAGCGAGCAGTTCTTC.

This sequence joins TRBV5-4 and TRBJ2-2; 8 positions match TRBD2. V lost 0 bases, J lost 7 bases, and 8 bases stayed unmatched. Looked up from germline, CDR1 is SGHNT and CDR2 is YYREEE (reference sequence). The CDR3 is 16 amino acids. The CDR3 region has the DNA TGTGCCAGCAGCTTGGTGAGCGGGAGAGGTGGCGGGGAGCTGTTTTTT. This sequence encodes CASSLVSGRGGGELFF.

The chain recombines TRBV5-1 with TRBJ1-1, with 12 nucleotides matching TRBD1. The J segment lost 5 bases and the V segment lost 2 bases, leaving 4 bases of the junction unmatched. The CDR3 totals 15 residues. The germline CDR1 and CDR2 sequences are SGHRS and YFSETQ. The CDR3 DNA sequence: TGCGCCAGCAGCTTTGGGACAGGGGGCGAAACTGAAGCTTTCTTT. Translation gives CASSFGTGGETEAFF.

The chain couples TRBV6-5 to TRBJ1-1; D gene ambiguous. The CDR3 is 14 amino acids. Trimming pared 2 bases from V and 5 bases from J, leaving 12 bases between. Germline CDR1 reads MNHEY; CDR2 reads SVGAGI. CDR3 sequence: CASSYRGGRTEAFF. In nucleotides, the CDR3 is TGTGCCAGCAGTTACCGGGGTGGACGGACTGAAGCTTTCTTT.

Here the CDR3 DNA reads TGTGCCAGCAGGGGACTAGCGGGGGGGCGAGAGCAGTACTTC. Protein product: CASRGLAGGREQYF. The chain links TRBV2 to TRBJ2-7; the match to TRBD2 covers 16 bases. Germline CDR1 SNHLY, CDR2 FYNNEI. The junction had 3 bases not matched to a gene; V was cut back by 6 bases and J by 7 bases. The CDR3 is 14 residues long.

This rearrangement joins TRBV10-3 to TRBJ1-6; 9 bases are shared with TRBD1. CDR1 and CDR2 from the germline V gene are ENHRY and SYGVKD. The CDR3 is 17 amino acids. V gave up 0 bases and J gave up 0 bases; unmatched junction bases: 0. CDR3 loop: CAISESTGGSYNSPLHF. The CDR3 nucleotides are TGTGCCATCAGTGAGTCGACAGGGGGCTCCTATAATTCACCCCTCCACTTT.

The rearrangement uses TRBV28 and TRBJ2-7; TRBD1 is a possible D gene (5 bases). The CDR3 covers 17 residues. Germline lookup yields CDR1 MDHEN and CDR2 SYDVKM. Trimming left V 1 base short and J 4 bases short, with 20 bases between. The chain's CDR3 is CASSLYQGAGLSYEQYF. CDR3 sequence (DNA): TGTGCCAGCAGTTTATACCAGGGTGCCGGGCTCTCTTACGAGCAGTACTTC. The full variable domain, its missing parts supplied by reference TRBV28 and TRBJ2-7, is DVKVTQSSRYLVKRTGEKVFLECVQDMDHENMFWYRQDPGLGLRLIYFSYDVKMKEKGDIPEGYSVSREKKERFSLILESASTNQTSMYLCASSLYQGAGLSYEQYFGPGTRLTVT.

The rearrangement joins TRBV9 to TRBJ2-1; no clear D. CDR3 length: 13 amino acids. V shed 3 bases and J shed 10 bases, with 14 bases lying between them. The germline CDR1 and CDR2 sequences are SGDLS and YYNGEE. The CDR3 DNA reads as TGTGCCAGCAGCGCCCTGGATCTCGGGGAGCAGTTCTTC. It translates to CASSALDLGEQFF.

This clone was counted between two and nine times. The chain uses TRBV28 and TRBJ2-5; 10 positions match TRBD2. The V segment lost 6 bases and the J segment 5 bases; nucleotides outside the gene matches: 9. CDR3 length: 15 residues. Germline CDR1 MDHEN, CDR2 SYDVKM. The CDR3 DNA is TGTGCCAGCAGCCCAGCGGGGGGGGATTGGGAGACCCAGTACTTC. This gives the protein CASSPAGGDWETQYF.

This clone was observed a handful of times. CDR3 DNA sequence: TGCGCCAGCAGCCAAGAAAACAGGGGCACCCATTATGGCTACACCTTC. Protein sequence: CASSQENRGTHYGYTF. The chain carries TRBV4-3 and TRBJ1-2, with 7 bases matching TRBD1. This CDR3 is 16 amino acids long. V trimming: 0 bases; J trimming: 5 bases; junction bases outside the gene matches: 9. Looked up from germline, CDR1 is LGHNA and CDR2 is YSLEER.

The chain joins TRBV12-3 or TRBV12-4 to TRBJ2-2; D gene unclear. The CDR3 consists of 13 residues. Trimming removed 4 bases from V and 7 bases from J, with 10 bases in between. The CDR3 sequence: CASSSVANGELFF. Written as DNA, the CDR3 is TGTGCCAGCAGTTCAGTTGCCAACGGGGAGCTGTTTTTT.

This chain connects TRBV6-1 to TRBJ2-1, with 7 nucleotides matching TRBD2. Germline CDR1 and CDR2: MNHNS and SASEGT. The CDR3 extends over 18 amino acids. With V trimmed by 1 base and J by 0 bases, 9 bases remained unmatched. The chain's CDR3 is CASSEGFLADYSYNEQFF. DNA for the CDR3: TGTGCCAGCAGTGAAGGGTTTCTAGCGGACTACTCCTACAATGAGCAGTTCTTC.

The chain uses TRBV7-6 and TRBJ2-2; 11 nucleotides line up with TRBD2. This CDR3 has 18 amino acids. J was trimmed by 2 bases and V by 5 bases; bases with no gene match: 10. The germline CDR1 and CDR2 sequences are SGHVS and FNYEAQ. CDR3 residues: CASSPRAGTSGNTGELFF. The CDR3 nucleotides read TGTGCCAGCAGCCCGCGAGCCGGGACTAGCGGTAACACCGGGGAGCTGTTTTTT.